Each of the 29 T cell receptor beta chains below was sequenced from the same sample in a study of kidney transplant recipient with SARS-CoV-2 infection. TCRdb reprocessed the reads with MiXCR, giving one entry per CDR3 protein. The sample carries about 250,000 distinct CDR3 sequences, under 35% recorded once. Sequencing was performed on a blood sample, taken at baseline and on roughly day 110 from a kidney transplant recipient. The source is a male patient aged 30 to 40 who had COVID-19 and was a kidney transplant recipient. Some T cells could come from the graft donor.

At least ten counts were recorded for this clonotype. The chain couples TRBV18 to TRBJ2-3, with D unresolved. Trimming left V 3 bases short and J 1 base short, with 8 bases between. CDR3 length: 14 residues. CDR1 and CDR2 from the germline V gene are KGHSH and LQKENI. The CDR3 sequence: CASSPPWGTDTQYF. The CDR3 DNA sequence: TGTGCCAGCTCACCGCCGTGGGGCACAGATACGCAGTATTTT.

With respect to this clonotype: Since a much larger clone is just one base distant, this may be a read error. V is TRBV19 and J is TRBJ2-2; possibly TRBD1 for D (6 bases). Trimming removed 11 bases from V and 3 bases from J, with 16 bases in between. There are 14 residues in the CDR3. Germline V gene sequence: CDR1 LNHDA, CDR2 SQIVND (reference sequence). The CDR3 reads CAALRGTDTGELFF. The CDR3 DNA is TGTGCCGCCTTGAGGGGGACGGACACCGGGGAGCTGTTTTTT.

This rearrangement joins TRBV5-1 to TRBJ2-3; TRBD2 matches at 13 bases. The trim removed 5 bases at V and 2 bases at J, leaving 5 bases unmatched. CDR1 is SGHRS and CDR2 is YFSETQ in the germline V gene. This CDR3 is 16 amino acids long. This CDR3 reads CASSSGTSGTTDTQYF. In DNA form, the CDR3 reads TGCGCCAGCAGTTCGGGGACTAGCGGGACCACAGATACGCAGTATTTT.

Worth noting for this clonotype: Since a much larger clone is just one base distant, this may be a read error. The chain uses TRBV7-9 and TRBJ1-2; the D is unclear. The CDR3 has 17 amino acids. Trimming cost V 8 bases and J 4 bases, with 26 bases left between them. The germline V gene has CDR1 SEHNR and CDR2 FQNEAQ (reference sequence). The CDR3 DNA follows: TGTGCCAGCGGCGTCCTCCGATACCATGGAAAGACCTATGGCTACACCTTC. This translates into CASGVLRYHGKTYGYTF.

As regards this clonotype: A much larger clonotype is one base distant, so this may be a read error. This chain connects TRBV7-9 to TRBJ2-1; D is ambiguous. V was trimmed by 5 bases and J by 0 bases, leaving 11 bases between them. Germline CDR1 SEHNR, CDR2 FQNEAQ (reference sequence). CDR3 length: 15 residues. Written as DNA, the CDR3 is TGTGCCAGCAGCCACAGCGTTAGCTCCTACAATGAGCAGTTCTTC. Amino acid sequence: CASSHSVSSYNEQFF.

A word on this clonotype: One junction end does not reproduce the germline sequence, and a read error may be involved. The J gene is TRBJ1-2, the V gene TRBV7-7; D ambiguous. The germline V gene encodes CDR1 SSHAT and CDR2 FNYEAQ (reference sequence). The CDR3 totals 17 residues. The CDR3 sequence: CVSSLRIKCRKTYGYTF. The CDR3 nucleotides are TGTGTCAGCAGCCTGAGAATTAAGTGCCGAAAGACCTATGGCTACACCTTC.

CDR3 sequence (DNA): TGTGCCACCCGGGCGGGCGGGTTCACAGATACGCAGTATTTT. Translation: CATRAGGFTDTQYF. V usage is TRBV15 and J usage is TRBJ2-3, with D tentatively TRBD2 (5 bases). CDR3 length: 14 amino acids. Trimming took off 8 bases at V and 2 bases at J, with 14 bases between the two ends. The germline CDR1 and CDR2 sequences are LNHNV and YYDKDF (reference sequence).

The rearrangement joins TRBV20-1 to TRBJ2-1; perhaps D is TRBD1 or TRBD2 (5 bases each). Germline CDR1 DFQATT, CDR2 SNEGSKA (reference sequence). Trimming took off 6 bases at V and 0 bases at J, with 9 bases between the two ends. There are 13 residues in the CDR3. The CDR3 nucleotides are TGCAGTGCCCTTGGGGGCTCCTACAATGAGCAGTTCTTC. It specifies CSALGGSYNEQFF.

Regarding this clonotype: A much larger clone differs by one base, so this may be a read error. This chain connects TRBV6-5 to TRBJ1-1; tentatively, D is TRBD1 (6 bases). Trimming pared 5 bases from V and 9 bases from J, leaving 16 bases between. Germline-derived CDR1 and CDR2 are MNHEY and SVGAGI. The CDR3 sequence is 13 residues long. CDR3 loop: CASSHYPGAKAFF. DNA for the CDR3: TGTGCCAGCAGTCACTATCCGGGGGCGAAAGCTTTCTTT.

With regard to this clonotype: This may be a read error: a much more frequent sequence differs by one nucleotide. Here the CDR3 reads CASTKGQGGTGKLFF. CDR3 sequence (DNA): TGTGCCAGCACCAAAGGACAGGGAGGGACCGGGAAGCTGTTTTTT. The chain employs TRBV11-1 and TRBJ2-2; possible D gene TRBD1, 8 bases. The CDR3 is 15 residues long. Per germline, CDR1 SGHAT and CDR2 FQDESV (reference sequence). Looking up the rest from reference TRBV11-1 and TRBJ2-2 gives the full variable domain: EAEVAQSPRYKITEKSQAVAFWCDPISGHATLYWYRQILGQGPELLVQFQDESVVDDSQLPKDRFSAERLKGVDSTLKIQPAELGDSAMYLCASTKGQGGTGKLFFGEGSRLTVL.

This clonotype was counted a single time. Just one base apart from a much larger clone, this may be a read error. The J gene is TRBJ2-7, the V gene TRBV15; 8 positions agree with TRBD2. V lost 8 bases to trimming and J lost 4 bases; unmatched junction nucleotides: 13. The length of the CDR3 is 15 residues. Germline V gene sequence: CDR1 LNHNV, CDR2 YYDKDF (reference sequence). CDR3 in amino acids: CATGILTSGTYEQYF. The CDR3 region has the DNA TGTGCCACCGGCATCTTAACTAGCGGAACTTACGAGCAGTACTTC.

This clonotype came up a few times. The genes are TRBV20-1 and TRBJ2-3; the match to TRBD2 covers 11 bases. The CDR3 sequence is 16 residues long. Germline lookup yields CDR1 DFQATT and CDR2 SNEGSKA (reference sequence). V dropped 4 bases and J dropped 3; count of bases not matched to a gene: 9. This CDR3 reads CSAKKLAGVGTDTQYF. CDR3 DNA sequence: TGCAGTGCTAAGAAACTAGCGGGAGTAGGAACAGATACGCAGTATTTT.

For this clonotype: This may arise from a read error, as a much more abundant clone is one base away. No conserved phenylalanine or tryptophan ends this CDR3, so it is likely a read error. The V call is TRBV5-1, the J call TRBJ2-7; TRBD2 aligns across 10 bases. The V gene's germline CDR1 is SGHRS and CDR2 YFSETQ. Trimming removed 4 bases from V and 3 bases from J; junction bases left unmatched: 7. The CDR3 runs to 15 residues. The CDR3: CASSLGTSELYEQYA. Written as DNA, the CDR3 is TGCGCCAGCAGCCTGGGGACTAGCGAGCTCTACGAGCAGTACGCC.

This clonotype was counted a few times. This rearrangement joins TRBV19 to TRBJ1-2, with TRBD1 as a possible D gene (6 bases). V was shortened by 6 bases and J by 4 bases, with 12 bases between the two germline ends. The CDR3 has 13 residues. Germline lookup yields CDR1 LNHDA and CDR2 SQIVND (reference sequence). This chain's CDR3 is CASRGQGPYGYTF. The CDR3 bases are TGTGCCAGTAGGGGACAAGGGCCCTATGGCTACACCTTC.

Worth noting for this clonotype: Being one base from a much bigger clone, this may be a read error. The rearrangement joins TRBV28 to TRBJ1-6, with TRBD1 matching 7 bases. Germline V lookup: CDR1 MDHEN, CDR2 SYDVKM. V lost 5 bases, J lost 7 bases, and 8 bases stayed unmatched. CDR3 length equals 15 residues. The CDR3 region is CASSGPGTANSPLHF. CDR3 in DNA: TGTGCCAGCAGTGGACCCGGGACAGCAAATTCACCCCTCCACTTT.

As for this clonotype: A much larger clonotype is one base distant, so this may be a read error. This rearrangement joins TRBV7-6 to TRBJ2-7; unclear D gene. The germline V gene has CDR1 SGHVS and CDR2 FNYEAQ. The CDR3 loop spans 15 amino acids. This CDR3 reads CAGSLEDGFYYEQYF. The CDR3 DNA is TGTGCCGGCAGCTTAGAGGACGGGTTCTACTACGAGCAGTACTTC.

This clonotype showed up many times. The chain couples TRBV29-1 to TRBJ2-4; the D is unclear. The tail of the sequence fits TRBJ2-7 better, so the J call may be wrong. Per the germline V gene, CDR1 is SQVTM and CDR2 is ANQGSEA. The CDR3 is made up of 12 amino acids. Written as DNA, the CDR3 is TGCAGCGTTAGGAGCAACTCCTACGAGCAGTACTTC. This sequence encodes CSVRSNSYEQYF.

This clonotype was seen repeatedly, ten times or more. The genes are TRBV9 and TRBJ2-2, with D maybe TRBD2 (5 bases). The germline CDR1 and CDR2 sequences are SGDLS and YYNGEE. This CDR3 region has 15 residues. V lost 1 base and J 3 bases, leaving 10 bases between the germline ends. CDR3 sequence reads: CASSVRGYDTGELFF. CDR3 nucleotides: TGTGCCAGCAGCGTACGCGGGTATGACACCGGGGAGCTGTTTTTT. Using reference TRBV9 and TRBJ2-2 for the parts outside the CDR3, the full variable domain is DSGVTQTPKHLITATGQRVTLRCSPRSGDLSVYWYQQSLDQGLQFLIQYYNGEERAKGNILERFSAQQFPDLHSELNLSSLELGDSALYFCASSVRGYDTGELFFGEGSRLTVL.

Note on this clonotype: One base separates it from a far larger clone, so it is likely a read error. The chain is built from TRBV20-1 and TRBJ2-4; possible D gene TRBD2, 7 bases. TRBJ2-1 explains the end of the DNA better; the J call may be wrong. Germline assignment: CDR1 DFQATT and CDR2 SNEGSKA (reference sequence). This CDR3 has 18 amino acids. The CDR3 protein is CSVSYPRGGAGDYNEQFF. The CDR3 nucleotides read TGCAGTGTTAGCTACCCTAGGGGGGGAGCCGGTGATTACAATGAGCAGTTCTTC.

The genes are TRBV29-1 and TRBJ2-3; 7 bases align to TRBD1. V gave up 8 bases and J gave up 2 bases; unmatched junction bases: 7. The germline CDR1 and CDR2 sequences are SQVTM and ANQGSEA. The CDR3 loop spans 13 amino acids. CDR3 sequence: CSLRGGATDTQYF. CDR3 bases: TGCAGCCTTAGAGGGGGCGCCACAGATACGCAGTATTTT.

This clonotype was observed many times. The CDR3 DNA reads TGTGCCAGCAGCTCCCGGGGTCTTCCCAATCCTCTCGAGCAGTACGTC. It specifies CASSSRGLPNPLEQYV. The chain couples TRBV7-8 to TRBJ2-7; maybe TRBD2 (5 bases). The CDR3 has 16 amino acids. From germline, CDR1 is SGHVS and CDR2 FQNEAQ. V lost 4 bases and J 6 bases, leaving 22 bases between the germline ends.

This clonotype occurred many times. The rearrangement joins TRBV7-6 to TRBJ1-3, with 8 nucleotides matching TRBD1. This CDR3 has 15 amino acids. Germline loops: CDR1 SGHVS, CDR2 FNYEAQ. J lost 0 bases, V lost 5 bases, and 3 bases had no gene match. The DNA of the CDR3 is TGTGCCAGCAGCCACGGGACAGGCTCTGGAAACACCATATATTTT. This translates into CASSHGTGSGNTIYF.

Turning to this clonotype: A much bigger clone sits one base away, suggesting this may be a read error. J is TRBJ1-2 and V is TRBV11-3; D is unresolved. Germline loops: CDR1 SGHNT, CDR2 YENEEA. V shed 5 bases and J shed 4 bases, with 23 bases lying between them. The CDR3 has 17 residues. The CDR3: CASSLNFDLGKTYGYTF. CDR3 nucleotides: TGTGCCAGCAGCCTTAACTTCGATCTCGGAAAGACCTATGGCTACACCTTC.

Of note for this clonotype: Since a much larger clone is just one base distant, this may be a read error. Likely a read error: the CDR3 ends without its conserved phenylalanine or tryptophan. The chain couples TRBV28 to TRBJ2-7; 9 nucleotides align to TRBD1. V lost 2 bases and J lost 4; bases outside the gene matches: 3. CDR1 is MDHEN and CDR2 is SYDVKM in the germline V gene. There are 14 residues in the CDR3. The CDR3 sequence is CASSLEQGAYEQYL. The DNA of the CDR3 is TGTGCCAGCAGTTTAGAACAGGGGGCGTACGAGCAGTACCTC.

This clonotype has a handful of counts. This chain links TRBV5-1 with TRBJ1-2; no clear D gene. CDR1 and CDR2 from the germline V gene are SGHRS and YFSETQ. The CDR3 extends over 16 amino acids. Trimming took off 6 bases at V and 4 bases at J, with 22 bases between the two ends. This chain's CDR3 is CASTLRSVRKTYGYTF. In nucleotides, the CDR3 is TGCGCCAGCACACTGAGATCGGTTCGAAAGACCTATGGCTACACCTTC.

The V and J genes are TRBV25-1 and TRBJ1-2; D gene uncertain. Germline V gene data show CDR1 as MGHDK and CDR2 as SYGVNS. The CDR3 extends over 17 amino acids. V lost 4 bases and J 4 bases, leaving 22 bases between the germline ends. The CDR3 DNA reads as TGTGCCAGCAGTGTTCATCAAGAACTGGGAAAGACCTATGGCTACACCTTC. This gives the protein CASSVHQELGKTYGYTF.

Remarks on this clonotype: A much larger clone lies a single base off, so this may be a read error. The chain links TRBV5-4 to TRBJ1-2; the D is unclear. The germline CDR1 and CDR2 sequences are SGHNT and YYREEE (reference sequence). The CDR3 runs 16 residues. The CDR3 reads CASWSSVPGKTYGNTF. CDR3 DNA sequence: TGTGCCAGCTGGAGCTCCGTACCAGGAAAGACCTATGGCAACACCTTC.

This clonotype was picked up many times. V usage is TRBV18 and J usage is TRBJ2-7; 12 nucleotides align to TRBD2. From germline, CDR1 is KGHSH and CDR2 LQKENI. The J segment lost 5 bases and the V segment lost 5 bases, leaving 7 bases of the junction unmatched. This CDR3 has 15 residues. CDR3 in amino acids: CASSTTTSGGHEQYF. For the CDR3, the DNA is TGTGCCAGCTCAACGACGACTAGCGGGGGCCACGAGCAGTACTTC.

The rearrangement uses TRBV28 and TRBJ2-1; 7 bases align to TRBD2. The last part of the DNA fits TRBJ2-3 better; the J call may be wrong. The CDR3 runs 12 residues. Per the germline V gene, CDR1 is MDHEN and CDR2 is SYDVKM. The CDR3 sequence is CASSAGVGTQYF. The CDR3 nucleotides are TGTGCCAGCAGCGCGGGGGTCGGTACGCAGTATTTT.